A single sample gave rise to the 24 T cell receptor beta chains below, sequenced in a study of identifying expanded T cells in peripheral blood. The repertoire was sequenced with immunoSEQ multiplex PCR; TCRdb's copy has only in-frame clones and lacks some. The sample holds roughly 100,000 clones, roughly 91% seen once. The sequencing input was blood. The receptors here all came from a person aged 18 to 75 in good health.

A note on this clone: At one boundary the junction diverges from the germline segment, which might be a read error. The chain is built from TRBV11-2 and TRBJ2-5, with D perhaps matching TRBD2 (6 bases). The germline V gene has CDR1 SGHAT and CDR2 FQNNGV. The CDR3 is 12 amino acids. The CDR3 DNA is TGTGCCAGCAGCCGATCCCCGGGACTTCAGGACTTC. This codes for CASSRSPGLQDF.

The gene calls are TRBV28 and TRBJ2-5; 11 positions agree with TRBD2. The CDR3 spans 15 residues. The V and J ends lost 5 bases and 3 bases, in that order; junction bases with no gene match: 5. The germline gives CDR1 MDHEN, CDR2 SYDVKM. For the CDR3, the DNA is TGTGCCAGCAGTCCCGGGACTAGCGGAAAAGAGACCCAGTACTTC. Translating it yields CASSPGTSGKETQYF.

The chain links TRBV6-1 to TRBJ1-2, with D maybe TRBD1 (6 bases). The CDR3 is 14 residues long. Germline assignment: CDR1 MNHNS and CDR2 SASEGT. With 3 bases removed from V and 6 bases from J, the gap between germline ends came to 14 bases. CDR3 amino acids: CASSEGRGGDGYTF. CDR3 sequence (DNA): TGTGCCAGCAGTGAGGGCAGGGGAGGAGATGGCTACACCTTC.

The chain has TRBV5-1 and TRBJ2-7; possible D gene TRBD2, 5 bases. With 5 bases removed from V and 0 bases from J, the gap between germline ends came to 12 bases. The length of the CDR3 is 14 residues. Per germline, CDR1 SGHRS and CDR2 YFSETQ. Here the CDR3 reads CASSTNRGSYEQYF. In nucleotides, the CDR3 is TGCGCCAGCAGTACCAACCGGGGCTCCTACGAGCAGTACTTC.

This clone was observed once. V usage is TRBV5-8 and J usage is TRBJ1-2; TRBD1 aligns across 9 bases. CDR1 and CDR2 (germline): SGHTS, YDEGEE. Losses at the gene ends were 5 bases for V and 6 bases for J; bases not matched to a gene: 5. The CDR3 length is 13 residues. In nucleotides, the CDR3 is TGTGCCAGCAGGCAAACAGGGGGCCATGGCTACACCTTC. Protein sequence: CASRQTGGHGYTF.

The chain has TRBV27 and TRBJ1-2, with D uncertain. Trimming shortened V by 5 bases and J by 6 bases, and 19 bases separated the two germline ends. CDR1 and CDR2 (germline): MNHEY, SMNVEV (reference sequence). The CDR3 covers 15 residues. The CDR3 nucleotides are TGTGCCAGCAGTCGAGGCCCCTCGACATGGGATGGCTACACCTTC. Translating gives CASSRGPSTWDGYTF.

CDR3 region: CASSLSAPTSRPYGYTF. The CDR3 DNA reads TGTGCCAGCAGCTTATCCGCCCCTACCAGCAGGCCCTATGGCTACACCTTC. This sequence joins TRBV7-9 and TRBJ1-2; D is ambiguous. Trimming removed 2 bases at V and 4 bases at J, with 20 bases between. Per the germline V gene, CDR1 is SEHNR and CDR2 is FQNEAQ (reference sequence). The CDR3 sequence is 17 residues long.

This clone was picked up one time. The genes are TRBV15 and TRBJ2-7, with D possibly TRBD1 on 6 matching bases. Trimming stripped 3 bases from V and 6 bases from J, with 21 bases between. The CDR3 length is 16 residues. CDR1 and CDR2 (germline): LNHNV, YYDKDF (reference sequence). CDR3: CATSSSPRGPGGEQYF. The DNA for the CDR3 is TGTGCCACCAGCAGTAGCCCCAGGGGCCCGGGTGGCGAGCAGTACTTC.

This clone was detected only a few times. The rearrangement uses TRBV4-3 and TRBJ2-5, with a tentative D call TRBD2 (7 bases). V was trimmed by 4 bases and J by 5 bases, leaving 20 bases between them. The CDR3 is 16 residues long. The germline V gene has CDR1 LGHNA and CDR2 YSLEER. This CDR3 is CASSPGKGGGWETQYF. The CDR3 DNA follows: TGCGCCAGCAGCCCAGGGAAAGGGGGGGGCTGGGAGACCCAGTACTTC.

The chain combines TRBV13 with TRBJ1-2; the D is unclear. The CDR3 contains 14 residues. Germline V gives CDR1 PRHDT, CDR2 FYEKMQ (reference sequence). The V gene lost 5 bases and the J gene lost 3 bases, with 13 bases spanning the gap. The CDR3 nucleotides are TGTGCCAGCAGCCGATGGACGGGTTACTATGGCTACACCTTC. Translating it yields CASSRWTGYYGYTF.

This chain links TRBV16 with TRBJ1-5; D unclear. Germline CDR1 and CDR2: KGHSY and FQNENV. Deletions cut 3 bases from V and 4 bases from J, with 7 bases between. The CDR3 spans 13 residues. Here the CDR3 reads CASSHRGNQPQHF. Written as DNA, the CDR3 is TGTGCCAGCAGCCATCGGGGAAATCAGCCCCAGCATTTT. The variable domain in full, with the rest retrieved from reference TRBV16 and TRBJ1-5, is GEEVAQTPKHLVRGEGQKAKLYCAPIKGHSYVFWYQQVLKNEFKFLISFQNENVFDETGMPKERFSAKCLPNSPCSLEIQATKLEDSAVYFCASSHRGNQPQHFGDGTRLSIL.

The CDR3 protein is CASSYSFGTSTEAFF. The CDR3 nucleotides read TGTGCCAGCAGTTACTCGTTCGGGACGTCCACTGAAGCTTTCTTT. V gene TRBV6-5 combines with J gene TRBJ1-1; D possibly corresponds to TRBD1 (5 bases). V was trimmed by 0 bases and J by 4 bases, leaving 12 bases between them. The CDR3 length is 15 residues. Germline V lookup: CDR1 MNHEY, CDR2 SVGAGI.

CDR3 DNA sequence: TGCGCCAGCAGCCAAGATTCCTTGACACCCCGTGGAGGGTTTGACGAGCAGTACTTC. Residues: CASSQDSLTPRGGFDEQYF. The V and J genes are TRBV4-3 and TRBJ2-7, with a weak D call TRBD2 (6 bases). Germline CDR1 reads LGHNA; CDR2 reads YSLEER. V lost 0 bases, J lost 5 bases, and 26 bases lay in between. This CDR3 is 19 amino acids long.

The chain links TRBV7-2 to TRBJ1-1; D is undetermined. Germline loops: CDR1 SGHTA, CDR2 FQGNSA. The CDR3 is 15 residues long. The V gene lost 1 base and the J gene lost 5 bases, with 14 bases spanning the gap. The CDR3 nucleotides read TGTGCCAGCAGCTTAGTGCGGGCCAGGAGGACTGAAGCTTTCTTT. Amino acids: CASSLVRARRTEAFF.

This chain links TRBV27 with TRBJ2-3; 7 nucleotides line up with TRBD2. The germline V gene has CDR1 MNHEY and CDR2 SMNVEV (reference sequence). This CDR3 has 15 residues. With 3 bases clipped from V and 8 bases from J, the junction kept 11 bases outside the gene matches. As DNA, the CDR3 is TGTGCCAGCAGTTTGTGGGAGGGGCGTCCAGGTACGCAGTATTTT. Its translation is CASSLWEGRPGTQYF.

The gene calls are TRBV19 and TRBJ1-5; D uncertain. Trimming left V 4 bases short and J 4 bases short, with 14 bases between. In germline, CDR1 is LNHDA, CDR2 SQIVND (reference sequence). The CDR3 covers 15 residues. The CDR3 protein is CASSTHDLGNQPQHF. The CDR3 region has the DNA TGTGCCAGTAGTACTCATGACCTGGGAAATCAGCCCCAGCATTTT.

The CDR3 coding sequence is TGTGCCAGCAGCACTAGGGCCGGGGGCGCACACGATACGCAGTATTTT. It codes for CASSTRAGGAHDTQYF. The rearrangement uses TRBV7-8 and TRBJ2-3; the D gene could be TRBD1 or TRBD2 (6 bases each). This CDR3 has 16 amino acids. Germline V gene lookup returns CDR1 SGHVS and CDR2 FQNEAQ. Trimming removed 5 bases at V and 6 bases at J, with 21 bases between.

Only one count was recorded for this clone. The J gene is TRBJ2-3, the V gene TRBV15; D is uncertain. Looked up from germline, CDR1 is LNHNV and CDR2 is YYDKDF (reference sequence). The CDR3 sequence is 13 residues long. V lost 5 bases and J lost 6, with 12 bases in between. In nucleotides, the CDR3 is TGTGCCACCAGCGGACCCCTGGGGGATACGCAGTATTTT. This codes for CATSGPLGDTQYF.

This CDR3 is CASSPLETGFAGANVLTF. Here the CDR3 DNA reads TGTGCCAGCAGCCCCCTCGAGACAGGTTTCGCTGGGGCCAACGTCCTGACTTTC. The gene calls are TRBV11-2 and TRBJ2-6; D is perhaps TRBD1 (6 bases). CDR1 SGHAT and CDR2 FQNNGV come from the germline V gene. Trimming cost V 5 bases and J 2 bases, with 19 bases left between them. CDR3 size: 18 residues.

The J gene is TRBJ2-4, the V gene TRBV13, with 8 bases aligning to TRBD2. This CDR3 has 20 amino acids. CDR1 and CDR2 (germline): PRHDT, FYEKMQ (reference sequence). The V and J ends lost 5 bases and 3 bases, in that order; junction bases with no gene match: 21. CDR3 sequence (DNA): TGTGCCAGCAGCCCTAGTTACGGGGGGGGCCTAGGGAACCTCAAAAACATTCAGTACTTC. Translating it yields CASSPSYGGGLGNLKNIQYF.

This chain joins TRBV5-6 and TRBJ1-4; 8 positions agree with TRBD1. With V trimmed by 4 bases and J by 4 bases, 6 bases remained unmatched. The germline CDR1 and CDR2 sequences are SGHDT and YYEEEE. CDR3 length: 15 amino acids. This CDR3 reads CASSLTTGVNEKLFF. The DNA of the CDR3 is TGTGCCAGCAGCCTCACGACAGGGGTTAATGAAAAACTGTTTTTT.

V gene TRBV19 combines with J gene TRBJ1-2; TRBD1 might be the D (5 bases). Germline lookup yields CDR1 LNHDA and CDR2 SQIVND (reference sequence). This CDR3 contains 15 residues. The V end was cut by 7 bases, the J end by 1 base, with 16 bases between. CDR3 amino acids: CASTPSTERNYGYTF. The CDR3 nucleotides read TGTGCCAGTACCCCCTCGACAGAACGTAACTATGGCTACACCTTC.

The chain combines TRBV10-3 with TRBJ1-3, with a possible D match to TRBD1 (5 bases). This CDR3 has 16 residues. Germline V gene data show CDR1 as ENHRY and CDR2 as SYGVKD. Trimming took off 0 bases at V and 4 bases at J, with 13 bases between the two ends. This CDR3 is CAISESRAKEGNTIYF. The CDR3, as DNA: TGTGCCATCAGTGAGTCCAGGGCCAAAGAAGGAAACACCATATATTTT.

The sample holds one count of this clone. This rearrangement joins TRBV6-6 to TRBJ2-1; 9 nucleotides align to TRBD1. The CDR3 totals 15 residues. Germline CDR1 reads MNHNY; CDR2 reads SVGAGI (reference sequence). The V and J ends lost 6 bases and 7 bases, in that order; junction bases with no gene match: 10. The CDR3 spells CASRDAGTGLNEQFF. CDR3 DNA: TGTGCCAGCAGAGACGCCGGGACAGGGCTTAATGAGCAGTTCTTC.